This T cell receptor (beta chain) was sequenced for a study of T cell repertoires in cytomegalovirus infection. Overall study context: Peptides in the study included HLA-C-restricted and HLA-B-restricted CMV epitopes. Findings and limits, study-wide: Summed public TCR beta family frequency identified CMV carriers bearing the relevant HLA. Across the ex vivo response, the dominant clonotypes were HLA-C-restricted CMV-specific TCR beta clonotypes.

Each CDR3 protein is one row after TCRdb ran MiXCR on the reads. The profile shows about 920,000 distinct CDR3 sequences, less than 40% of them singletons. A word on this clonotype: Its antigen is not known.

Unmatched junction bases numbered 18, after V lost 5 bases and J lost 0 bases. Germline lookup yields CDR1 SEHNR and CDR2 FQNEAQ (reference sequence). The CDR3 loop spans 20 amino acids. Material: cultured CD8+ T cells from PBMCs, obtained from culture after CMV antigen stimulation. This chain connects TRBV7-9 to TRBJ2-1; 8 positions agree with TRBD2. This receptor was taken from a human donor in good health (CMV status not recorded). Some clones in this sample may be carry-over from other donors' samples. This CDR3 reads CASSPPGRGAQTSSYNEQFF. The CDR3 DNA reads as TGTGCCAGCAGCCCCCCCGGGCGGGGGGCCCAAACGAGCTCCTACAATGAGCAGTTCTTC.